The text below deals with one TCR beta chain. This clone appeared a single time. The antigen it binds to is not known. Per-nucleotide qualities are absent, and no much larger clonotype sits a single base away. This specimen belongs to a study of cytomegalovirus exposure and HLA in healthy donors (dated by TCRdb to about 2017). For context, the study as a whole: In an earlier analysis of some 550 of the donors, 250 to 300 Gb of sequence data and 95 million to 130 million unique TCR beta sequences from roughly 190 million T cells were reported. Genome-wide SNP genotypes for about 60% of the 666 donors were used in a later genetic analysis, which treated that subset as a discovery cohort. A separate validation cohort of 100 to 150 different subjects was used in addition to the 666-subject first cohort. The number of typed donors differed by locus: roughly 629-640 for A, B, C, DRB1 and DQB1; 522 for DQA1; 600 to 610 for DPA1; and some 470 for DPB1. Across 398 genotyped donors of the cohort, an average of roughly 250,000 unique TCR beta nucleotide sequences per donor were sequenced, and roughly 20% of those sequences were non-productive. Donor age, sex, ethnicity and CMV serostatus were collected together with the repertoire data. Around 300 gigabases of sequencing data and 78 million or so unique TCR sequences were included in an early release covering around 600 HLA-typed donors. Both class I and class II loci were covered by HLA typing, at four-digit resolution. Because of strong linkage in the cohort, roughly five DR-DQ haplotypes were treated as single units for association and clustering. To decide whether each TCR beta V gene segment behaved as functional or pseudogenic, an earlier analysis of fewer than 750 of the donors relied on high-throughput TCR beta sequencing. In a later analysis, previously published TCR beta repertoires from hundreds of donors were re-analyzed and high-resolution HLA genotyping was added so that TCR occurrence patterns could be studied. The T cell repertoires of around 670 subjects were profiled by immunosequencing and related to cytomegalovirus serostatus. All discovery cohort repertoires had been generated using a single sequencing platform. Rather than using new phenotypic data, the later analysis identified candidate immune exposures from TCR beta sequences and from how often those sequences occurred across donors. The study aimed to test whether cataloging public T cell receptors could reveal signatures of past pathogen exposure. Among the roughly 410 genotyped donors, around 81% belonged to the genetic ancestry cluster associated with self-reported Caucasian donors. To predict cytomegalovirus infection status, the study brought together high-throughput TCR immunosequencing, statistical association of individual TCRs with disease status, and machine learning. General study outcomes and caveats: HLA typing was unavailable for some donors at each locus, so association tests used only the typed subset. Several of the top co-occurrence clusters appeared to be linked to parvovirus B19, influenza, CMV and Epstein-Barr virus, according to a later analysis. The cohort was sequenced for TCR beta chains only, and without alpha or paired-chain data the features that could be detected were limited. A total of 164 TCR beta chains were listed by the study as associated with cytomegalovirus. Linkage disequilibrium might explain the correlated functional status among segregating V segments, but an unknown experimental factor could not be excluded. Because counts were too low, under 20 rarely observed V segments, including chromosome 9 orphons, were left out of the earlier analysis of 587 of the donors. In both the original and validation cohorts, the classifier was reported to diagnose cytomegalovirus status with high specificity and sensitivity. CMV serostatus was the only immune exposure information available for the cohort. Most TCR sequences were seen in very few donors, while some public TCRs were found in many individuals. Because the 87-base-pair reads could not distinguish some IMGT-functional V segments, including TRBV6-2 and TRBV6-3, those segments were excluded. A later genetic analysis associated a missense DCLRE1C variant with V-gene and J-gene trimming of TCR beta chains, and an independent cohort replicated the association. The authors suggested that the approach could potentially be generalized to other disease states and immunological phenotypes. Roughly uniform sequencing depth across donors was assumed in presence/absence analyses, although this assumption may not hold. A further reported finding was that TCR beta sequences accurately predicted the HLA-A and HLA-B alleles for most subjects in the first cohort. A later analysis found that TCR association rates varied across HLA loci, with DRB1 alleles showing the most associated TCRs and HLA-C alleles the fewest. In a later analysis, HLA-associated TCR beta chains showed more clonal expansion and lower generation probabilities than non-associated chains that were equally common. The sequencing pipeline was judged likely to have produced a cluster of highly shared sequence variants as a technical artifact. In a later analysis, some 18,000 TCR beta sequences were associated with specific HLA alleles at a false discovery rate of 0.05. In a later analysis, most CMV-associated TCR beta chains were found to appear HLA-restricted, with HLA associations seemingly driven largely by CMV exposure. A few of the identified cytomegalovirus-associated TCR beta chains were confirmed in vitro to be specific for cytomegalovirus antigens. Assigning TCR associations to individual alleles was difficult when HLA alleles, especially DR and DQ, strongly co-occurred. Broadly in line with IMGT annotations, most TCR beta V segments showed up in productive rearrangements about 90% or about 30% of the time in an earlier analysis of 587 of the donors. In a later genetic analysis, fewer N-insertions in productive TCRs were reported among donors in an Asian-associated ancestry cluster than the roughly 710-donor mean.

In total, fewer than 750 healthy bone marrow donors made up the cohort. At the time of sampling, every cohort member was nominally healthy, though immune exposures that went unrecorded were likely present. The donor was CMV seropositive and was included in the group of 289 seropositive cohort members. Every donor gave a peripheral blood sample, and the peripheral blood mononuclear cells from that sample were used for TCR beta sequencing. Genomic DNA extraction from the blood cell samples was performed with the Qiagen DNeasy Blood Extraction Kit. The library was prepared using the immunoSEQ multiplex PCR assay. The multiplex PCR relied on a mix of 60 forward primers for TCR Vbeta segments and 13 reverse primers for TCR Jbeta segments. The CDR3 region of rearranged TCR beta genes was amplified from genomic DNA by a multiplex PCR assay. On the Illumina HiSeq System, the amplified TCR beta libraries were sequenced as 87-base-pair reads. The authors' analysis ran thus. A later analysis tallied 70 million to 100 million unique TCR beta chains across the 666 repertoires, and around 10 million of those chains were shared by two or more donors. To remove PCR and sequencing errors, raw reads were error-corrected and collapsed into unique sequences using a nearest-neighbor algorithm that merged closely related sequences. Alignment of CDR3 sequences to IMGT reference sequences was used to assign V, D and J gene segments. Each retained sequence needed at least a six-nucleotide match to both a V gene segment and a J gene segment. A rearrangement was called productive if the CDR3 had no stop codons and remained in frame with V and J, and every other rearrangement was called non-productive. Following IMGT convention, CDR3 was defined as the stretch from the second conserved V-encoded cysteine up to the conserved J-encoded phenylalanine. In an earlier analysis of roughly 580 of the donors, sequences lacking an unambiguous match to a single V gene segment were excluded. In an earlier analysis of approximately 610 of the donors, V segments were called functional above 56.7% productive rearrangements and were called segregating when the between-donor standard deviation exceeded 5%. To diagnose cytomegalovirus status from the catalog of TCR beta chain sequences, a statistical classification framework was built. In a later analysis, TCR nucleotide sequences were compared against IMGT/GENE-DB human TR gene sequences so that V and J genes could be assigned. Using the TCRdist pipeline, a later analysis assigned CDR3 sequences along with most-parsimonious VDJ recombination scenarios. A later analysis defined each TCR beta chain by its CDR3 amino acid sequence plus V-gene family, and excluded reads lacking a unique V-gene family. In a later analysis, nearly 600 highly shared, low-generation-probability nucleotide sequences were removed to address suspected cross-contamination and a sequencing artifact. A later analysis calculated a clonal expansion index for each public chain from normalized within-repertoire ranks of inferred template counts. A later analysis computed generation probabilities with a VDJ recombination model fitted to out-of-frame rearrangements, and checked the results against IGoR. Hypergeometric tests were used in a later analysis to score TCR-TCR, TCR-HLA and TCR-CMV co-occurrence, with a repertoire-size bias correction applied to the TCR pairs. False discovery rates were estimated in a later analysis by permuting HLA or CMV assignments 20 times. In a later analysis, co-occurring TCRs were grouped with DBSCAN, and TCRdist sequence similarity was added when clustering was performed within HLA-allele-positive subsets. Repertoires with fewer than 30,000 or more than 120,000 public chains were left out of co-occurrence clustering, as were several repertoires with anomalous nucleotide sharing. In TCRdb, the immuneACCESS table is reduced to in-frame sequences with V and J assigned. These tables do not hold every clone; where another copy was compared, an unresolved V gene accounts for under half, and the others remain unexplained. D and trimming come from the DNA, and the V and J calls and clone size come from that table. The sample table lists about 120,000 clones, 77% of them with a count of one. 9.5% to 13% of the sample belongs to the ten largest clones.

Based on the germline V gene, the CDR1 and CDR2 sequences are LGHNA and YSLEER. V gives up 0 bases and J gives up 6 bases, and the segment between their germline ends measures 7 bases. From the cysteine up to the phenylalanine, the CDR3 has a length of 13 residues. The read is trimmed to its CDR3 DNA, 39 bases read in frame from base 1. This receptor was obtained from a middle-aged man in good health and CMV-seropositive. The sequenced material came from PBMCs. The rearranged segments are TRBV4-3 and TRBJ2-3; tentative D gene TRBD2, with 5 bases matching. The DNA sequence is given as TGCGCCAGCAGCCAAGACTGGAGGGATACGCAGTATTTT. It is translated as CASSQDWRDTQYF.